Listed here are 31 T cell receptor beta chains from one sample, sequenced in a study of shared clonotypes between healthy human individuals. Profiling relied on immunoSEQ multiplex PCR, and the TCRdb table lists in-frame clones only, not all of them. The sample carries over 1.4 million clones, around 97% recorded once. Input material: naive CD4+ T cells sorted from blood. As for subset: CD45RA+ positively selected. These receptors were obtained from a young man in good health.

The rearrangement links TRBV7-8 to TRBJ2-1; perhaps TRBD2 as D (5 bases). Trimming took off 5 bases at V and 5 bases at J, with 16 bases between the two ends. In germline, CDR1 is SGHVS, CDR2 FQNEAQ. This CDR3 has 15 residues. CDR3 amino acids: CASSPLRERDNEQFF. DNA of the CDR3: TGTGCCAGCAGCCCTCTGAGGGAGAGGGACAATGAGCAGTTCTTC.

This clone was recorded once. CDR3 loop: CASSPQQLSGANVLTF. The CDR3 DNA is TGCGCCAGCAGCCCCCAGCAGCTCTCTGGGGCCAACGTCCTGACTTTC. The gene calls are TRBV4-1 and TRBJ2-6; D not resolved. Germline V gene data show CDR1 as MGHRA and CDR2 as YSYEKL. Trimming took off 4 bases at V and 0 bases at J, with 10 bases between the two ends. This CDR3 has 16 amino acids.

This chain uses TRBV5-4 with TRBJ2-1; 10 bases are shared with TRBD2. CDR1 is SGHNT and CDR2 is YYREEE in the germline V gene (reference sequence). V lost 0 bases and J lost 7; bases outside the gene matches: 7. The CDR3 sequence is 16 residues long. Here the CDR3 DNA reads TGTGCCAGCAGCTTGGCTCTAGCGGGAGTCGGAAATGAGCAGTTCTTC. Its translation is CASSLALAGVGNEQFF.

The V gene is TRBV25-1, the J gene TRBJ2-1; D not certain. Trimming removed 4 bases from V and 4 bases from J, with 11 bases in between. This CDR3 has 14 residues. Germline lookup yields CDR1 MGHDK and CDR2 SYGVNS. In DNA, the CDR3 is TGTGCCAGCAGTGGTCTGGCGGTTTACAATGAGCAGTTCTTC. Translating it yields CASSGLAVYNEQFF.

A single count supports this clone. The chain links TRBV2 to TRBJ2-7; 7 nucleotides match TRBD1. In germline, CDR1 is SNHLY, CDR2 FYNNEI. This CDR3 region has 15 residues. Trimming cost V 6 bases and J 4 bases; bases outside gene matches: 12. The CDR3 DNA sequence: TGTGCCAGCAGATACGACAGGGACCCTGGTTACGAGCAGTACTTC. It specifies CASRYDRDPGYEQYF.

The V call is TRBV27, the J call TRBJ1-5; TRBD1 might be the D (5 bases). The ends were cut back, 5 bases at V and 0 bases at J, with 14 bases in the middle. The CDR3 contains 16 residues. Germline CDR1 and CDR2: MNHEY and SMNVEV (reference sequence). DNA of the CDR3: TGTGCCAGCAGTCGTTCTCGGGACCATAGCAATCAGCCCCAGCATTTT. Its protein is CASSRSRDHSNQPQHF.

This clone was recorded once. The V and J genes are TRBV4-3 and TRBJ2-2; perhaps TRBD2 as D (6 bases). CDR1 is LGHNA and CDR2 is YSLEER in the germline V gene. Trimming took 2 bases from V and 4 from J, leaving 11 bases between them. The length of the CDR3 is 15 residues. The chain's CDR3 is CASSQPIGGTGELFF. CDR3 sequence (DNA): TGCGCCAGCAGCCAACCTATCGGGGGCACCGGGGAGCTGTTTTTT.

The rearrangement uses TRBV29-1 and TRBJ2-3, with unresolved D. The CDR3 runs 12 residues. V gave up 4 bases and J gave up 6 bases, with 11 bases separating them. Looked up from germline, CDR1 is SQVTM and CDR2 is ANQGSEA. CDR3 region: CSVVPSADTQYF. The CDR3 DNA follows: TGCAGCGTTGTACCCTCGGCCGATACGCAGTATTTT.

This clone appeared a single time. The rearrangement links TRBV28 to TRBJ1-5; D gene unclear. V dropped 5 bases and J dropped 6 bases, with 14 bases sitting between them. This CDR3 has 14 residues. Germline-derived CDR1 and CDR2 are MDHEN and SYDVKM. DNA for the CDR3: TGTGCCAGCAGTCCCCATAGGTCTGGTCAGCCCCAGCATTTT. Encoded protein: CASSPHRSGQPQHF.

This chain uses TRBV15 with TRBJ1-3; D gene ambiguous. Germline CDR1 LNHNV, CDR2 YYDKDF (reference sequence). Trimming took 7 bases from V and 2 from J, leaving 12 bases between them. This CDR3 contains 14 residues. CDR3 coding DNA: TGTGCCACCACCCCTCGGATCCCTGGAAACACCATATATTTT. Its protein product is CATTPRIPGNTIYF.

V is TRBV10-3 and J is TRBJ1-2, with D unclear. This CDR3 comprises 16 residues. Trimming removed 0 bases from V and 0 bases from J, with 11 bases in between. Germline CDR1 reads ENHRY; CDR2 reads SYGVKD. The DNA for the CDR3 is TGTGCCATCAGTGAGTCACCAGTCCAGACTAACTATGGCTACACCTTC. Translated: CAISESPVQTNYGYTF.

This rearrangement joins TRBV7-6 to TRBJ1-5, with a tentative D call TRBD1 (5 bases). The CDR3 sequence is 14 residues long. Trimming stripped 5 bases from V and 4 bases from J, with 12 bases between. Germline loops: CDR1 SGHVS, CDR2 FNYEAQ. This chain's CDR3 is CASSAGGGNQPQHF. The CDR3 coding sequence is TGTGCCAGCAGCGCCGGGGGTGGTAATCAGCCCCAGCATTTT.

The V call is TRBV25-1, the J call TRBJ2-3, with D tentatively TRBD2 (6 bases). The CDR3 covers 17 residues. CDR1 MGHDK and CDR2 SYGVNS come from the germline V gene. Trimming removed 5 bases from V and 2 bases from J, with 20 bases in between. CDR3 loop: CASSSNRLVTDTDTQYF. The CDR3 coding sequence is TGTGCCAGCAGTTCCAACCGACTAGTAACGGACACAGATACGCAGTATTTT.

The chain has TRBV28 and TRBJ2-7; D unresolved. This CDR3 spans 15 amino acids. CDR1 is MDHEN, CDR2 SYDVKM, per germline. Deletions cut 6 bases from V and 0 bases from J, with 15 bases between. The CDR3 DNA follows: TGTGCCAGCAGCGGCCCCCAGGTTAGCTCCTACGAGCAGTACTTC. It specifies CASSGPQVSSYEQYF.

The rearrangement links TRBV27 to TRBJ1-1; maybe TRBD1 (6 bases). Trimming removed 2 bases from V and 1 base from J, with 8 bases in between. Per germline, CDR1 MNHEY and CDR2 SMNVEV (reference sequence). The CDR3 consists of 14 residues. CDR3 in amino acids: CASSLPRGNTEAFF. CDR3 in DNA: TGTGCCAGCAGTTTACCCAGGGGGAACACTGAAGCTTTCTTT.

This clone has just one count. The genes are TRBV5-1 and TRBJ2-5; tentatively, D is TRBD1 (5 bases). This CDR3 is built from 14 residues. Trimming removed 1 base from V and 3 bases from J, with 10 bases in between. Germline CDR1 and CDR2: SGHRS and YFSETQ. The CDR3: CASSLSSREETQYF. In nucleotides, the CDR3 is TGCGCCAGCAGCTTGTCTTCCAGGGAAGAGACCCAGTACTTC.

The J gene is TRBJ2-7, the V gene TRBV28, with D unclear. The CDR3 is 14 residues long. Germline-derived CDR1 and CDR2 are MDHEN and SYDVKM. The ends were cut back, 3 bases at V and 3 bases at J, with 12 bases in the middle. The CDR3 spells CASSLLGAVYEQYF. Here the CDR3 DNA reads TGTGCCAGCAGTTTGTTAGGAGCTGTCTACGAGCAGTACTTC.

The rearrangement joins TRBV28 to TRBJ1-1, with no clear D. CDR1 is MDHEN and CDR2 is SYDVKM in the germline V gene. V was trimmed by 10 bases and J by 7 bases, leaving 10 bases between them. The CDR3 is 10 amino acids. DNA for the CDR3: TGTGCCATCGCGAGGAGTGAAGCTTTCTTT. The encoded protein is CAIARSEAFF.

This clone was seen once. The chain links TRBV10-3 to TRBJ1-4, with D hard to call. The V end was cut by 5 bases, the J end by 0 bases, with 7 bases between. Germline CDR1 is ENHRY and CDR2 is SYGVKD. CDR3 length equals 14 residues. Written as DNA, the CDR3 is TGTGCCATCAGTCGAGATGCAACTAATGAAAAACTGTTTTTT. This codes for CAISRDATNEKLFF.

V gene TRBV5-1 combines with J gene TRBJ1-5, with D possibly matching TRBD1 (6 bases). The germline gives CDR1 SGHRS, CDR2 YFSETQ. This CDR3 is built from 17 residues. V lost 0 bases, J lost 0 bases, and 13 bases lay in between. CDR3 loop: CASSLVPTGYSNQPQHF. The CDR3 DNA reads as TGCGCCAGCAGCTTGGTCCCGACAGGATATAGCAATCAGCCCCAGCATTTT.

V gene TRBV11-2 combines with J gene TRBJ1-1; TRBD1 might be the D (6 bases). The germline V and J ends were trimmed by 5 bases and 0 bases, with 16 bases remaining between them. CDR1 and CDR2 (germline): SGHAT, FQNNGV. This CDR3 region has 16 residues. The CDR3 spells CASSPISGQLNTEAFF. The CDR3 DNA is TGTGCCAGCAGCCCAATCTCCGGACAGCTGAACACTGAAGCTTTCTTT.

The chain joins TRBV19 to TRBJ2-6; D not certain. The CDR3 spans 15 residues. The germline V gene has CDR1 LNHDA and CDR2 SQIVND (reference sequence). The V end lost 3 bases, the J end lost 2 bases, and 8 bases lay between the germline ends. CDR3 amino acids: CASSIVAAGANVLTF. For the CDR3, the DNA is TGTGCCAGTAGTATCGTGGCAGCTGGGGCCAACGTCCTGACTTTC.

As regards this clone: The sample carries other DNA sequences with the same CDR3. This chain joins TRBV9 and TRBJ2-3; the D is unclear. CDR1 is SGDLS, CDR2 YYNGEE, per germline. V shed 0 bases and J shed 0 bases, with 5 bases lying between them. The CDR3 sequence is 14 residues long. The CDR3 reads CASSVAGSTDTQYF. CDR3 coding DNA: TGTGCCAGCAGCGTAGCCGGCAGCACAGATACGCAGTATTTT.

The J gene is TRBJ1-5, the V gene TRBV4-3; D not certain. Germline V gene sequence: CDR1 LGHNA, CDR2 YSLEER. The CDR3 is 16 residues long. V gave up 4 bases and J gave up 7 bases, with 20 bases separating them. CDR3 loop: CASSLSLTAQWQPQHF. CDR3 DNA sequence: TGCGCCAGCAGCCTTAGCCTCACTGCGCAATGGCAGCCCCAGCATTTT.

The chain recombines TRBV6-1 with TRBJ2-3; weak D call: TRBD2 (5 bases). V lost 3 bases and J 0 bases, leaving 19 bases between the germline ends. Germline CDR1 MNHNS, CDR2 SASEGT. The CDR3 is made up of 18 amino acids. In nucleotides, the CDR3 is TGTGCCAGCAGTGATTTAGTATCAGGAGGATCTAGCACAGATACGCAGTATTTT. It is translated as CASSDLVSGGSSTDTQYF.

This chain uses TRBV18 with TRBJ1-5; 9 bases map to TRBD1. The CDR3 contains 14 residues. Germline V lookup: CDR1 KGHSH, CDR2 LQKENI. V was clipped by 6 bases and J by 6 bases; unmatched bases: 6. The CDR3 spells CASSSTGGRQPQHF. CDR3 sequence (DNA): TGTGCCAGCTCGTCTACAGGGGGCCGTCAGCCCCAGCATTTT.

The V call is TRBV7-2, the J call TRBJ2-3; D ambiguous. Trimming took off 3 bases at V and 7 bases at J, with 17 bases between the two ends. From germline, CDR1 is SGHTA and CDR2 FQGNSA. The CDR3 contains 15 residues. The CDR3 is CASSFRLVGIYTQYF. CDR3 coding DNA: TGTGCCAGCAGCTTTCGTTTAGTGGGCATATATACGCAGTATTTT.

The gene calls are TRBV5-4 and TRBJ2-2; 11 nucleotides align to TRBD2. This CDR3 has 17 amino acids. Germline assignment: CDR1 SGHNT and CDR2 YYREEE (reference sequence). Trimming at V came to 4 bases and at J to 4 bases, leaving 9 bases not matched to a gene. The CDR3 DNA sequence: TGTGCCAGCAGCCGTGGAACTAGCGGGAGTTTCACCGGGGAGCTGTTTTTT. Translation: CASSRGTSGSFTGELFF. Using reference TRBV5-4 and TRBJ2-2 for the parts outside the CDR3, the full variable domain is ETGVTQSPTHLIKTRGQQVTLRCSSQSGHNTVSWYQQALGQGPQFIFQYYREEENGRGNFPPRFSGLQFPNYSSELNVNALELDDSALYLCASSRGTSGSFTGELFFGEGSRLTVL.

The J gene is TRBJ1-2, the V gene TRBV30, with a weak D call TRBD1 (6 bases). Germline CDR1 GTSNPN, CDR2 SVGIG (reference sequence). The CDR3 length is 13 residues. Trimming pared 0 bases from V and 3 bases from J, leaving 8 bases between. The DNA of the CDR3 is TGTGCCTGGAGTGTAACAGGGTACTATGGCTACACCTTC. Translated, it gives CAWSVTGYYGYTF.

J is TRBJ2-7 and V is TRBV6-4; D is perhaps TRBD1 or TRBD2 (5 bases each). The germline V gene encodes CDR1 MRHNA and CDR2 SNTAGT. The CDR3 runs 14 residues. V dropped 8 bases and J dropped 0 bases, with 14 bases sitting between them. For the CDR3, the DNA is TGTGCCAGCTCGAGGGACGGAGGCTCCTACGAGCAGTACTTC. This encodes CASSRDGGSYEQYF.

This clone was seen once. V usage is TRBV5-4 and J usage is TRBJ2-6, with 7 bases aligning to TRBD1. Germline V CDR1 and CDR2: SGHNT, YYREEE (reference sequence). The CDR3 length is 15 residues. J lost 2 bases, V lost 4 bases, and 3 bases had no gene match. CDR3 DNA: TGTGCCAGCAGCCCCGACAGGGCTGGGGCCAACGTCCTGACTTTC. Translated: CASSPDRAGANVLTF.